This T cell receptor beta chain stems from a study of regulatory T cells in long-lasting Graves disease. At least ten counts were recorded for this clonotype. From germline, CDR1 is SGHTA and CDR2 FQGTGA. The CDR3 totals 15 residues. With V trimmed by 6 bases and J by 6 bases, 8 bases remained unmatched. Time point: newly diagnosed GD, antithyroid drugs for less than 3 months. The TCR library used RNA extracted from PBMCs. Through Arm-PCR of CDR3 regions and iRepertoire HTBI primers, TCR beta libraries were built. TCRdb re-analysed the multiplex PCR reads in MiXCR, keeping a single row per CDR3 protein. The repertoire has hundreds of thousands of distinct CDR3 sequences, 15% of them found once; the top ten carry over 7%. The same data also contributed to another study, on T cells in Graves' hyperthyroidism and ophthalmopathy.

Material: peripheral blood mononuclear cells (PBMCs), obtained at new diagnosis, from a patient treated with antithyroid drugs. This chain uses TRBV7-3 with TRBJ2-3, with 11 bases matching TRBD1. This clonotype was obtained from a woman aged 40 to 49 with Graves disease. CDR3 bases: TGTGCCAGCAGTAACCGGGACAGGGGGACGGATACGCAGTATTTT. It encodes CASSNRDRGTDTQYF.